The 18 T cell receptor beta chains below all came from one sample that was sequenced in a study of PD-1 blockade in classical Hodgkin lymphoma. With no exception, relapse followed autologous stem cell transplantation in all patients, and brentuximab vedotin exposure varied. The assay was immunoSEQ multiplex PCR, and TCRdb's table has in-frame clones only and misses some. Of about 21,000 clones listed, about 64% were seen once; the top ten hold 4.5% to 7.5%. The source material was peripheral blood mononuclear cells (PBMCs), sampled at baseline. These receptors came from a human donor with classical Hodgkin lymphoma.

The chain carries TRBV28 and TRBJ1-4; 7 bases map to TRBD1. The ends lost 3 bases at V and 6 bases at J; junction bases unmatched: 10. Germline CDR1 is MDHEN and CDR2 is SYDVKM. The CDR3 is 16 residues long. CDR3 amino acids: CASSFIDRASYEKLFF. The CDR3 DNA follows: TGTGCCAGCAGTTTCATCGACAGGGCGAGTTATGAAAAACTGTTTTTT. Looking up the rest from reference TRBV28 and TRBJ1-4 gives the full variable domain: DVKVTQSSRYLVKRTGEKVFLECVQDMDHENMFWYRQDPGLGLRLIYFSYDVKMKEKGDIPEGYSVSREKKERFSLILESASTNQTSMYLCASSFIDRASYEKLFFGSGTQLSVL.

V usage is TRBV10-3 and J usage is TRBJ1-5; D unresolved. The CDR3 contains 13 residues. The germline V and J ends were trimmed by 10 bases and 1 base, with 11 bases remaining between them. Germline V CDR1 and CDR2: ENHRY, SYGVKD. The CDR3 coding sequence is TGTGCCACCGTGATGAACAGCAATCAGCCCCAGCATTTT. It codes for CATVMNSNQPQHF.

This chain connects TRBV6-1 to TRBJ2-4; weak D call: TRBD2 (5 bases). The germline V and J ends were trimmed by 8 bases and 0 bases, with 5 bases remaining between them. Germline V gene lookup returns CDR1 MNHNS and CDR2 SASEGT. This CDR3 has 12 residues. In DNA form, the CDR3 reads TGTGCCAGCCGGGGAGCCAAAAACATTCAGTACTTC. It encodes CASRGAKNIQYF.

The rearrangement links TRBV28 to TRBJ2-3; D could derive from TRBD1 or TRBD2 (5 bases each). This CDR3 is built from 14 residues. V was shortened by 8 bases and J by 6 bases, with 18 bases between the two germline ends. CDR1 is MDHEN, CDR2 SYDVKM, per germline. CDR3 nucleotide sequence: TGTGCCAGCCTCCGGGGCGGAACTACGGATACGCAGTATTTT. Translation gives CASLRGGTTDTQYF.

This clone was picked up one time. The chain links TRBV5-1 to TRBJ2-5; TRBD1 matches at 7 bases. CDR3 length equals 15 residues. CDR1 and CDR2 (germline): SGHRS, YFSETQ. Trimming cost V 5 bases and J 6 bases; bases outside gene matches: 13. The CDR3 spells CASSMAGTVIQTQYF. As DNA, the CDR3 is TGCGCCAGCAGTATGGCCGGGACAGTCATCCAGACCCAGTACTTC.

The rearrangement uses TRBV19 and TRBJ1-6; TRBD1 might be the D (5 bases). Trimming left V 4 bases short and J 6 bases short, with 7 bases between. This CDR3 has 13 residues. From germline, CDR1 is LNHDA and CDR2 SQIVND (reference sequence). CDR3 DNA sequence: TGTGCCAGTAGTACGGGGGGTAATTCACCCCTCCACTTT. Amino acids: CASSTGGNSPLHF.

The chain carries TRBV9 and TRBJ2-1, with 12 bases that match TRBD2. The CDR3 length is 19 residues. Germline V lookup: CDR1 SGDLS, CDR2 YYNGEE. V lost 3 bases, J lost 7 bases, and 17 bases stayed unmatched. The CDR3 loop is CASSGPSGGVQPTNNEQFF. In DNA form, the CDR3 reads TGTGCCAGCAGCGGACCTAGCGGGGGGGTCCAGCCCACCAATAATGAGCAGTTCTTC.

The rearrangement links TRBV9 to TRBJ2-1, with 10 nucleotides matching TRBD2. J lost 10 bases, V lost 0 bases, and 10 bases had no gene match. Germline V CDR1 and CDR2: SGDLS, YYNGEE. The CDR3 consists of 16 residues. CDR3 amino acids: CASSVAAGGHKGEQFF. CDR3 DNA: TGTGCCAGCAGCGTAGCAGCGGGGGGGCACAAAGGGGAGCAGTTCTTC.

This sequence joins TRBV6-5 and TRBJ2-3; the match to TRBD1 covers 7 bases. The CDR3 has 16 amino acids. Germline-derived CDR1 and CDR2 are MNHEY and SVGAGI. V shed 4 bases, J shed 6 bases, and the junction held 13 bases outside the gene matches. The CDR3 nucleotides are TGTGCCAGCAGTTCTAGGGGAGACAGGGAACGGGATACGCAGTATTTT. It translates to CASSSRGDRERDTQYF.

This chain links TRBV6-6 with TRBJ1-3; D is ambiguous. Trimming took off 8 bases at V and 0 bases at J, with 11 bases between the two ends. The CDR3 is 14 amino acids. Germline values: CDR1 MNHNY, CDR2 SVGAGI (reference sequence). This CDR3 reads CASWTYPSGNTIYF. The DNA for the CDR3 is TGTGCCAGCTGGACTTATCCCTCTGGAAACACCATATATTTT.

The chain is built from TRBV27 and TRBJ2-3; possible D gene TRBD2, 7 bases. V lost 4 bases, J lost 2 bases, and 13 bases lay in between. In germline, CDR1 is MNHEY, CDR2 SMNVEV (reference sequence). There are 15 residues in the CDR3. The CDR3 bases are TGTGCCAGCAGTTATGCGGGGGCTACCACAGATACGCAGTATTTT. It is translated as CASSYAGATTDTQYF.

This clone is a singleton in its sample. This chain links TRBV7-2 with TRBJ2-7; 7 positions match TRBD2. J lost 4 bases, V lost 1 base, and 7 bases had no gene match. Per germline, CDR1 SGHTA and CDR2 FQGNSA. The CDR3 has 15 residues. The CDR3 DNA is TGTGCCAGCAGCTTAGGGCTAGCGGCCGGGTACGAGCAGTACTTC. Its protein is CASSLGLAAGYEQYF.

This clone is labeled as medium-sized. CDR3 protein: CASMPPLGGGGELFF. The CDR3 DNA sequence: TGTGCCAGCATGCCCCCCTTAGGGGGTGGCGGGGAGCTGTTTTTT. The chain has TRBV28 and TRBJ2-2; D might be TRBD1 (6 bases). The V and J ends lost 7 bases and 7 bases respectively, with 19 bases between them. Germline-derived CDR1 and CDR2 are MDHEN and SYDVKM. The CDR3 covers 15 residues.

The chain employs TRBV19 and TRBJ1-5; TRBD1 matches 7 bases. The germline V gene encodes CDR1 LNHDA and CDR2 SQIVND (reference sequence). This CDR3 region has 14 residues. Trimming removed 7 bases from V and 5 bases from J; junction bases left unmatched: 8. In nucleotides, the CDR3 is TGTGCCAGTAATCGAGGGGGCCTGGATCAGCCCCAGCATTTT. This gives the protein CASNRGGLDQPQHF.

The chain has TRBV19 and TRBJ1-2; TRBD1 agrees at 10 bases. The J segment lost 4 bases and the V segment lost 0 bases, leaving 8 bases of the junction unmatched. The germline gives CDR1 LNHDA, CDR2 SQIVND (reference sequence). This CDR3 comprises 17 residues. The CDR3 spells CASSIDRDRGSGYGYTF. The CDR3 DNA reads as TGTGCCAGTAGTATAGATCGGGACAGGGGATCGGGCTATGGCTACACCTTC.

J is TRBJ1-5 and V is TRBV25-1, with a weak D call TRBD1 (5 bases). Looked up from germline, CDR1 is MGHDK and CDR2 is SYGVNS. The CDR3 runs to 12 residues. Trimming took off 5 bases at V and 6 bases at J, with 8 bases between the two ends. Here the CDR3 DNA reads TGTGCCAGCAGTTTCGGGGGTCAGCCCCAGCATTTT. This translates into CASSFGGQPQHF.

CDR3: CASSPPGTGLETQYF. CDR3 nucleotides: TGTGCCAGCAGCCCTCCCGGAACAGGGCTGGAGACCCAGTACTTC. This chain uses TRBV7-6 with TRBJ2-5; the D gene is possibly TRBD1 (6 bases). Germline V lookup: CDR1 SGHVS, CDR2 FNYEAQ. The CDR3 loop spans 15 amino acids. Trimming left V 5 bases short and J 5 bases short, with 18 bases between.

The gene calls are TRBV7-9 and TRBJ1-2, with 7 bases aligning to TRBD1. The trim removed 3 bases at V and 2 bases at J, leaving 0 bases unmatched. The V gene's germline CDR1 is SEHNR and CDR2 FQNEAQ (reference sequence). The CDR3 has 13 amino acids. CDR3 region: CASSLGQNYGYTF. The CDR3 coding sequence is TGTGCCAGCAGCTTGGGACAGAACTATGGCTACACCTTC.